One T cell receptor beta chain is described in this entry. Its antigen has not been determined. Base-call qualities are not available, and no considerably larger clone is one nucleotide away. The data originate from a study of blood T cell repertoires in COVID-19 (dated by TCRdb to between 2020 and 2021). In the study overall: Collaborator samples came from the United States, Italy and Spain and covered acute and convalescent phases of COVID-19. Where HLA class I and class II types were available, the types were taken from metadata supplied by the sample provider, not from assay-based typing. Deeply sampled blood TCRbeta repertoires from subjects exposed to, actively infected with, or recovered from COVID-19 were included in the dataset. The material from the prospective study consisted of cDNA or gDNA derived from T cells, B-cell-depleted T cells, or PBMCs. The repertoires were released in a freely available public database intended as a resource for research on the immune response to SARS-CoV-2. A de-identified subject ID, COVID-19 status, age in years and sex were almost always included in the sample metadata. Samples came from the ongoing ImmuneRACE study (first 160 participants) plus 1,254 subjects from 6 global collaborators. Beyond this particular receptor, the publication reports: The quantity of clinical and demographic metadata differed by source and by participant and was supplied without curation.

Each collaborating institution followed its own protocols to collect whole blood in K2EDTA tubes. For TCRbeta analysis, collaborator samples were shipped as frozen whole blood, as isolated PBMCs, or as DNA extracted from either sample type. The CDR3 numbers 14 residues from cysteine through phenylalanine. Only the CDR3 DNA is retained, 42 bases long and in frame from the first base. CDR1 LNHDA and CDR2 SQIVND are derived from the germline V gene (reference sequence). The V and J ends are trimmed by 5 bases and 0 bases, leaving 8 bases between them. TCRbeta CDR3 regions were amplified from genomic DNA using the immunoSEQ Assay, a bias-controlled multiplex PCR. As for the authors' bioinformatics: Nucleated cell counts per sample were estimated from amplification of reference gene primers within the assay. Sequence reads were collapsed and filtered to measure the absolute abundance of every unique TCRbeta CDR3 rearrangement. Productive Simpson clonality was computed per sample as the square root of Simpson's diversity index over productive rearrangements. Entries here come from immuneACCESS through TCRdb and include only in-frame sequences with V and J called. Some clones fail to appear in such tables; in the studies checked, an unresolved V gene covers under half of the shortfall, and the cause of the remainder is unknown. V and J calls and clone size come straight from that table; D and trimming were deduced from the DNA. The sample table records about 490,000 clones; approximately 83% of these occur just once. The ten biggest clones cover approximately 2.9% of the sample.

Sequencing used peripheral blood. Rearrangement joined TRBV19 to TRBJ1-3; confidence is insufficient to name the D gene. The sequence was obtained from a human donor in a cohort sampled during active COVID-19. The DNA sequence is given as TGTGCCAGTAGTGGCTCGCACTCTGGAAACACCATATATTTT. This yields the protein CASSGSHSGNTIYF.